Listed below are T cell receptor beta chains from one sample, sequenced in a study of T cell repertoires in cytomegalovirus infection. From the reads, TCRdb called clonotypes with MiXCR, one entry per CDR3 protein. The sample has about 240,000 distinct CDR3 sequences, approximately 7% seen once. Sequencing was performed on PBMCs. The origin of the receptors is a human donor in good health (CMV status not recorded). Some clones in this sample may be carry-over from other donors' samples. CDR3s include the opening cysteine and the closing phenylalanine or tryptophan. D genes are given only for firm matches. Clone size is shown for a subset of rows, as once, few, many or a class of expanded clone.

j_call cdr3_length v_call clone_size d_call cdr3_nt cdr3_aa
TRBJ2-7 15 TRBV29-1 - TRBD1 TGCAGCGTTAACTCCGGGACAGTGAACTATTACGAGCAGTACTTC CSVNSGTVNYYEQYF
TRBJ2-3 14 TRBV5-1 many TRBD2 TGCGCCAGCACAGGGACTAGCGCCCCAGATACGCAGTATTTT CASTGTSAPDTQYF
TRBJ2-7 13 TRBV12-5 many - TGTGCTAGTGGTCCGCAGGGATCCTACGAGCAGTACTTC CASGPQGSYEQYF
TRBJ1-2 14 TRBV7-2 many - TGTGCCAGCAGCCCTGGTTGGCGGGATTATGGCTACACCTTC CASSPGWRDYGYTF
TRBJ1-2 13 TRBV20-1 few - TGCAGTGCTCTCGACACGAATAAGCATGGCTACACCTTC CSALDTNKHGYTF
TRBJ2-5 16 TRBV7-9 - TRBD2 TGTGCCAGCAGCCCGCCCGGGACTACCTACCAAGAGACCCAGTACTTC CASSPPGTTYQETQYF
TRBJ2-4 14 TRBV7-2 many - TGTGCCAGCAGCTTAGACGGCAGGGGTTACATTCAGTACTTC CASSLDGRGYIQYF
TRBJ2-2 15 TRBV19 once - TGTGCCAGTAGTAGAGAAGGGCCGGGCACCGGGGAGCTGTTTTTT CASSREGPGTGELFF
TRBJ1-4 18 TRBV28 - - TGTGCCAGCAGTCTAAGAGTGGGCGCCCTTACTCTTAATGAAAAACTGTTTTTT CASSLRVGALTLNEKLFF
TRBJ2-5 15 TRBV7-2 many TRBD2 TGTGCCAGCAGCCGAGGACTAGCGGGTCAAGAGACCCAGTACTTC CASSRGLAGQETQYF
TRBJ2-7 15 TRBV7-7 many TRBD1 TGTGCCAGCAGCCTACAGACAGGGAGTGGGTACGAGCAGTACTTC CASSLQTGSGYEQYF
TRBJ2-1 14 TRBV7-9 many TRBD2 TGTGCCAGCAACGCGGGGGGTTCCTACAATGAGCAGTTCTTC CASNAGGSYNEQFF
TRBJ1-5 15 TRBV5-1 many - TGCGCCAGCAGCTTGGAAGGGGCTCGCAATCAGCCCCAGCATTTT CASSLEGARNQPQHF
TRBJ1-5 13 TRBV7-2 many - TGTGCCAGCAGCCCGCAGGGGAGTCAGCCCCAGCATTTT CASSPQGSQPQHF
TRBJ1-2 14 TRBV18 many - TGTGCCAGCTCACCAGCGGACAGCAACTATGGCTACACCTTC CASSPADSNYGYTF
TRBJ2-3 16 TRBV6-5 many TRBD2 TGTGCCAGCAGGCCACTAGCGGGGGGAGGCACAGATACGCAGTATTTT CASRPLAGGGTDTQYF
TRBJ1-5 15 TRBV5-1 many TRBD1 TGCGCCAGCAGTCGTTCCGGGACAGGGAATCAGCCCCAGCATTTT CASSRSGTGNQPQHF
TRBJ2-1 14 TRBV11-3 many - TGTGCCAGCAGCTTAGATAGCGTCTACAATGAGCAGTTCTTC CASSLDSVYNEQFF
TRBJ2-7 13 TRBV12-3/TRBV12-4 many - TGTGCCAGCAGTTTAAAAGGGGGCTACGAGCAGTACTTC CASSLKGGYEQYF
TRBJ2-1 14 TRBV28 many - TGTGCCAGCAGTTTGGGGGTTCGCGACAATGAGCAGTTCTTC CASSLGVRDNEQFF